This T cell receptor beta chain was retrieved from a study of T cell responses to AZD1222 COVID-19 vaccine. Findings and limits, study-wide: Among spike-specific TCRs, nearly half reportedly target unmutated variant regions. Spike as a whole was targeted by vaccine-associated CD4 TCRs, dominant at 160-218 and 743-854. Repertoire samples came only from after the peak T cell response.

Assay: immunoSEQ multiplex PCR; the TCRdb copy retains only in-frame clones and omits some. Of over 95,000 clones listed, 90% to 95% were seen once; the top ten hold about 8.1%. As to this clone: Antigen unknown.

V lost 0 bases and J 1 base, leaving 8 bases between the germline ends. In germline, CDR1 is SGHTA, CDR2 FQGNSA. CDR3 length: 15 residues. Specimen: peripheral blood, collected 28 days after the second AZD1222 dose. The chain carries TRBV7-2 and TRBJ2-3; D is unclear. This clonotype originated in an adult who received the AZD1222 COVID-19 vaccine. CDR3 loop: CASSLAPRGTDTQYF. For the CDR3, the DNA is TGTGCCAGCAGCTTAGCTCCCCGTGGCACAGATACGCAGTATTTT.